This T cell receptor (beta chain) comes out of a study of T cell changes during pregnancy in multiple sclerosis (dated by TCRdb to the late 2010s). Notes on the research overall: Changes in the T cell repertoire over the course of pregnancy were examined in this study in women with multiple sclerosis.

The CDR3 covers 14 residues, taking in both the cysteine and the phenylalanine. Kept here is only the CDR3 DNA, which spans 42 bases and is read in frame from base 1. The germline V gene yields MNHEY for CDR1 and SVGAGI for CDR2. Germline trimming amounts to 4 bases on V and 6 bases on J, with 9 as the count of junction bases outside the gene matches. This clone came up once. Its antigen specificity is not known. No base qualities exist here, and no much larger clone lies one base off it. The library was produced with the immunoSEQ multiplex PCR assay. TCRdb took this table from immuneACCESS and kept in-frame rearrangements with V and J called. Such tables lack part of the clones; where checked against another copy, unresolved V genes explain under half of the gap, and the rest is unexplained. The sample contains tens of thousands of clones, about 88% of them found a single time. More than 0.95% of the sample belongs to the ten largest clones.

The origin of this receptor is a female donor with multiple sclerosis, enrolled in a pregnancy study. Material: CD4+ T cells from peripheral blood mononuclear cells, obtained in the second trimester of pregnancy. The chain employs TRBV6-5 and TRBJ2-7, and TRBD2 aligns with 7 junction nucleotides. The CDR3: CASSWMAGAGEQYF. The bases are TGTGCCAGCAGTTGGATGGCGGGAGCCGGCGAGCAGTACTTC.